This record concerns one T cell receptor beta chain sequence. The antigen remains undetermined. This sample was included in a study of cytomegalovirus exposure and HLA in healthy donors. The study's findings and limits: A prior analysis recorded that most TCR beta V segments were productive about 90% or about 30% of the time.

13 Jbeta primers and 60 Vbeta primers were used for the PCR. The protocol was immunoSEQ multiplex PCR, while the TCRdb copy is restricted to in-frame clones and leaves out a portion. The repertoire holds approximately 120,000 clones, with 70% to 85% as singletons. The clonotype originates from a woman in her thirties or forties in good health and CMV-seropositive. The sample consisted of PBMCs.

DNA for the CDR3: TGTGCCAGCAGCCCTAGCGGGAGTTCGAACACCGGGGAGCTGTTTTTT. Translating gives CASSPSGSSNTGELFF. The chain joins TRBV28 to TRBJ2-2, with 10 bases that match TRBD2. The CDR3 sequence is 16 residues long. Trimming cost V 6 bases and J 0 bases; bases outside gene matches: 4. Germline assignment: CDR1 MDHEN and CDR2 SYDVKM. The complete variable domain, with remaining parts taken from reference TRBV28 and TRBJ2-2, reads DVKVTQSSRYLVKRTGEKVFLECVQDMDHENMFWYRQDPGLGLRLIYFSYDVKMKEKGDIPEGYSVSREKKERFSLILESASTNQTSMYLCASSPSGSSNTGELFFGEGSRLTVL.